This TCR beta chain was identified during a study of OX40 agonist ivuxolimab in advanced cancers. About the investigation overall: Ivuxolimab was an agonistic, fully human IgG2 monoclonal antibody directed against OX40 (CD134), a costimulatory receptor. Among the approximately 50 dose-escalation patients, about 20 had hepatocellular carcinoma, roughly 15 melanoma, 9 renal cell carcinoma and 9 head and neck cancer. Partial responses occurred in three dose-escalation patients, of whom one had hepatocellular carcinoma and two had cutaneous melanoma. A male proportion of about 79% and a mean age of 60 years, ranging from 23 to 79, were recorded for the dose-escalation cohort. Intravenous ivuxolimab was administered to patients every 2 weeks at six dose levels: 0.01, 0.1, 0.3, 1.5, 3 and 10 mg/kg. Patients were allowed to have had prior anti-PD-1, anti-PD-L1 or anti-CTLA-4 therapy, and around 40% of the dose-escalation patients had previously received checkpoint inhibitors. The paper covers the monotherapy dose-escalation part of the phase I ivuxolimab trial, which included N ≈ 54 patients. Peripheral TCRbeta sequencing aimed to test whether ivuxolimab altered TCR sequence diversity and caused clonal T-cell expansion. The paper's findings and limits, for the study overall: In the 0.1-3.0 mg/kg groups, partial responders had among the lowest normalized peripheral clonal expansion, particularly in CD8+ T cells. At doses of 0.1 to 3.0 mg/kg, clonal expansion of both CD4+ and CD8+ blood T cells was observed from baseline to week 6. The antigen specificity of the clonally expanded peripheral T cells was not determined. After ivuxolimab, more expanded clones were found on average in CD8+ T cells than in CD4+ T cells. Low levels of normalized T-cell clonal expansion were also seen in some nonresponding patients.

Patients with a history of autoimmune disease or receiving systemic immunosuppression were excluded from the trial. Peripheral blood for TCR sequencing was collected from all dose cohorts at baseline, on cycle 4 day 1, and on cycle 7 day 1. The samples were taken from a phase I, first-in-human, multicenter, open-label dose-escalation trial of ivuxolimab. The trial enrolled adults with locally advanced or metastatic head and neck squamous cell, hepatocellular, melanoma or renal cell carcinoma. Before TCR sequencing, CD4+ T cells and CD8+ T cells from peripheral blood were sorted into separate populations. As encoded in the germline V gene, CDR1 is KGHSH while CDR2 is LQKENI. V is trimmed back by 3 bases and J by 3 bases, and the junction contains 2 bases that no gene match accounts for. There are 15 amino acids in the CDR3, from cysteine to phenylalanine inclusive. The CDR3 DNA has 45 bases and is translated from base 1.

To sequence the TCRbeta CDR3 region, genomic DNA was isolated from the sorted cells. TCRbeta CDR3 regions were sequenced using the immunoSEQ Assay. TCRdb retrieved this table from immuneACCESS and kept in-frame rearrangements only. Not all clones are present; in checked studies, unresolved V genes account for under half, and no reason is known for the remainder. This sample lists roughly 58,000 clones; 80% to 90% were detected once. 0.76% of the sample is held by the ten biggest clonotypes. About this clone: No cognate antigen has been identified for it. There are no base qualities to consult, and no much larger clone falls within one base.

The sample in question was CD4+ or CD8+ T cells sorted from blood, obtained in a trial of the OX40 agonist ivuxolimab. The TCR originated in an adult with an advanced solid tumor such as melanoma, head and neck, liver or kidney cancer. This chain is built from TRBV18 and TRBJ2-7, with TRBD2 identical over 13 junction bases. The CDR3 is CASSPGTSGIYEQYF. Here is the DNA: TGTGCCAGCTCACCCGGGACTAGCGGGATCTACGAGCAGTACTTC.